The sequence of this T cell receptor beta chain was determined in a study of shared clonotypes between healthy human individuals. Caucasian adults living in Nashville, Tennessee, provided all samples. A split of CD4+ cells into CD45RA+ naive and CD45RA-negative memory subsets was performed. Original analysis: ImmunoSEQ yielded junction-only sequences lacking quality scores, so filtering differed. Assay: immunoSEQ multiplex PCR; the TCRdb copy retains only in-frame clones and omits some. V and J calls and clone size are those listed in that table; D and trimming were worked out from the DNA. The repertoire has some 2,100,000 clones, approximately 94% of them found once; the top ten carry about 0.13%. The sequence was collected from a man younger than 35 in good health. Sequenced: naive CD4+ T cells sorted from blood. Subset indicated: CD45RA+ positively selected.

This CDR3 is CASKGRGSSYEQYF. The CDR3 nucleotides are TGTGCCAGCAAGGGCAGGGGATCTTCCTACGAGCAGTACTTC. The rearrangement joins TRBV6-5 to TRBJ2-7; the D gene is possibly TRBD1 (6 bases). This CDR3 has 14 amino acids. V lost 7 bases, J lost 1 base, and 14 bases lay in between. Germline V gene lookup returns CDR1 MNHEY and CDR2 SVGAGI.